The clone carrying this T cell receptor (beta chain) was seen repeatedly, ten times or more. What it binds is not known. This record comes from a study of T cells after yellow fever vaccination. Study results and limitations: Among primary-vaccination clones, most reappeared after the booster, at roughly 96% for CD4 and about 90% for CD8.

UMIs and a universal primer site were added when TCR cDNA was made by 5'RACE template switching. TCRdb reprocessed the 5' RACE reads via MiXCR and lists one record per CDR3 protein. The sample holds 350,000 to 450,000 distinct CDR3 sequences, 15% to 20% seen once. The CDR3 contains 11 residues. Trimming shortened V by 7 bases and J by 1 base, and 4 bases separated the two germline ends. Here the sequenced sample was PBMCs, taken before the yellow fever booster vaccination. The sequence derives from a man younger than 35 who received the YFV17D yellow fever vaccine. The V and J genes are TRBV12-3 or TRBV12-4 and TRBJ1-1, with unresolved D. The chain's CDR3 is CASTTNTEAFF. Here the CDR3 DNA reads TGTGCCAGCACCACGAACACTGAAGCTTTCTTT.